The entry below describes one T cell receptor beta chain. Its antigen is still unknown. Data came from immunoSEQ multiplex PCR; TCRdb stores just in-frame clones and leaves some out. The sample shows hundreds of thousands of clones, roughly 95% of them seen only once. The data belong to a study of shared clonotypes between healthy human individuals. Study details: The cohort had a couple of women and a few men, ages 18 to 49. Study-wide results and limits: Naive CD4 clonotypes were shared across a few donors at about 5.3%. Against clonotypes common to all four donors, non-shared ones had lower generation probabilities.

V shed 4 bases and J shed 0 bases, with 11 bases lying between them. There are 15 residues in the CDR3. The V gene's germline CDR1 is MDHEN and CDR2 SYDVKM. Terminally differentiated effector memory CD45RA+ cells were excluded from the naive CD8 cells, which were CD45RO-negative and positively selected for CCR7. Sequenced sample: naive CD8+ T cells sorted from blood. The rearrangement links TRBV28 to TRBJ2-3, with D possibly being TRBD1 or TRBD2 (6 bases each). This clonotype originated in a woman in her twenties or thirties in good health. The CDR3 region is CASSSRGTSTDTQYF. The CDR3, as DNA: TGTGCCAGCAGTTCGAGGGGGACTAGCACAGATACGCAGTATTTT.